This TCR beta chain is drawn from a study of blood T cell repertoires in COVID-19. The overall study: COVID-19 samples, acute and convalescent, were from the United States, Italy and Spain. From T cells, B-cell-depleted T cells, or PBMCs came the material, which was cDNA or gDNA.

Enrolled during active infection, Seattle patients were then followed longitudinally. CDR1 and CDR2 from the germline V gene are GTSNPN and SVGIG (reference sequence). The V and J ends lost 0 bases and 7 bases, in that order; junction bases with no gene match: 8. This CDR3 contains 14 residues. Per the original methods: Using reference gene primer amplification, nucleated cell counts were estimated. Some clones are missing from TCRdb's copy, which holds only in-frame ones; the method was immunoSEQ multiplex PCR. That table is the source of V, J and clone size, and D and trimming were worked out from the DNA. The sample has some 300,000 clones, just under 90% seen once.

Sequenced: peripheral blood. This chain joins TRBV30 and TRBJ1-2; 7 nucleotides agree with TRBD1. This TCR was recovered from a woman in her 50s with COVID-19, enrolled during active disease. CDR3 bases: TGTGCCTGGAGTGTACAGGGGAGGTACTCTGGCTACACCTTC. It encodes CAWSVQGRYSGYTF. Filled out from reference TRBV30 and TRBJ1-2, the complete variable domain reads SQTIHQWPATLVQPVGSPLSLECTVEGTSNPNLYWYRQAAGRGLQLLFYSVGIGQISSEVPQNLSASRPQDRQFILSSKKLLLSDSGFYLCAWSVQGRYSGYTFGSGTRLTVV.